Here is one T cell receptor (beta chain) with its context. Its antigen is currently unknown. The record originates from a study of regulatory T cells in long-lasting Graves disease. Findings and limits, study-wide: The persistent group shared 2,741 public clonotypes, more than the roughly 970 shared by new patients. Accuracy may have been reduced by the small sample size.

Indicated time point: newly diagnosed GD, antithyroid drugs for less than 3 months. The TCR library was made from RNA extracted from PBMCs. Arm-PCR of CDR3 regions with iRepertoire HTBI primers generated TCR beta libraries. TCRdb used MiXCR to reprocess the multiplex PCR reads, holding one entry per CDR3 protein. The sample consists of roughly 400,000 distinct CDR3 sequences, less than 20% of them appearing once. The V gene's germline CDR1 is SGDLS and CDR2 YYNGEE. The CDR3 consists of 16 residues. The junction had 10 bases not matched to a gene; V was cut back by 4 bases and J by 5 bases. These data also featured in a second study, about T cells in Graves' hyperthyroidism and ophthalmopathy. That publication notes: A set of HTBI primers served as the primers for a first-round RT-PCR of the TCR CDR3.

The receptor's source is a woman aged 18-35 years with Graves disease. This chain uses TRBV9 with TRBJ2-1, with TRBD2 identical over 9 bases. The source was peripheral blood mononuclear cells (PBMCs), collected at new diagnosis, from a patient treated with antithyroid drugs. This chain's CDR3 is CASSSRLAETHNEQFF. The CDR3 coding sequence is TGTGCCAGCAGCTCGAGACTAGCGGAAACCCACAATGAGCAGTTCTTC.